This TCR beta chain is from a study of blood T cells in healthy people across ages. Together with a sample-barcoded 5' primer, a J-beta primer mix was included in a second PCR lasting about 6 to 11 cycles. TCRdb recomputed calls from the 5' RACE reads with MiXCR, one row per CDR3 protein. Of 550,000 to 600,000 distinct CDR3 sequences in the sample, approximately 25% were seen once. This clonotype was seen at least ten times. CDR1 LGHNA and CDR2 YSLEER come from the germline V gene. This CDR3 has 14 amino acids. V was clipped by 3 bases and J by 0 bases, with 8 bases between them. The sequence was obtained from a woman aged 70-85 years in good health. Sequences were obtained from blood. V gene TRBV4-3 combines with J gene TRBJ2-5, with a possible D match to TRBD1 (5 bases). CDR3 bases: TGCGCCAGCAGCCACAGGGTGTACCAAGAGACCCAGTACTTC. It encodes CASSHRVYQETQYF.